The clone carrying this TCR beta chain has ten or more counts. Its antigen remains unknown. To make TCR beta libraries, researchers used iRepertoire HTBI primers and Arm-PCR of CDR3 regions. TCRdb re-called the multiplex PCR reads with MiXCR, one entry per CDR3 protein. The table includes around 460,000 distinct CDR3 sequences, around a fifth detected once. The sample originates from a study of regulatory T cells in long-lasting Graves disease. Whole-study findings and limits: Accuracy may have been reduced by the small sample size. Preferential use of TRBV28, TRBJ1-2 and TRBJ2-5 was seen in persistent disease.

The V end was cut by 5 bases, the J end by 5 bases, with 15 bases between. The CDR3 totals 14 residues. Time point reported: persistent/refractory GD, antithyroid drugs over 5 years with positive TRAb. PBMCs provided the RNA from which the TCR library was made. From an endocrinology department in Xi'an, China, came the patients. This sequence joins TRBV12-3 or TRBV12-4 and TRBJ1-2, with D unclear. The material was peripheral blood mononuclear cells (PBMCs), obtained when the disease was refractory, from a patient treated with antithyroid drugs. The origin of this receptor is a female donor with Graves disease. The CDR3 sequence: CASSPTRTAYGYTF. DNA of the CDR3: TGTGCCAGCAGTCCCACCCGGACTGCGTATGGCTACACCTTC.